The 13 T cell receptor beta chains reported below all come from one sample, sequenced in a study of low-dose radiotherapy and immunotherapy resistance in tumors. TRAV- and TRBV-specific primers, spanning alpha and beta chains, primed first-strand cDNA. TCRs underwent around 18 PCR cycles of amplification with a constant-region primer and V-primer adapter. Each CDR3 protein gets one entry after TCRdb re-called the reads with MiXCR. The table has around 65,000 distinct CDR3 sequences, about 30% seen once. Time point meaning: before trial treatment. This material consisted of PBMCs, taken before treatment. All receptors derive from a male donor with rectosigmoid adenocarcinoma.

This clonotype has at least ten counts. This chain links TRBV5-6 with TRBJ2-1; 15 bases are a match to TRBD2. The ends lost 0 bases at V and 3 bases at J; junction bases unmatched: 1. The CDR3 is made up of 17 amino acids. The germline CDR1 and CDR2 sequences are SGHDT and YYEEEE. In DNA form, the CDR3 reads TGTGCCAGCAGCTTGGTGGGACTAGCGGGAGGCTACAATGAGCAGTTCTTC. Its translation is CASSLVGLAGGYNEQFF.

This clonotype was seen many times. The chain recombines TRBV25-1 with TRBJ2-1; D is perhaps TRBD1 or TRBD2 (7 bases each). Germline-derived CDR1 and CDR2 are MGHDK and SYGVNS. The CDR3 sequence is 16 residues long. V was trimmed by 3 bases and J by 0 bases, leaving 12 bases between them. The CDR3: CASSEIRGGSYNEQFF. CDR3 coding DNA: TGTGCCAGCAGTGAGATCAGGGGGGGCTCCTACAATGAGCAGTTCTTC. Full variable domain (rest looked up from reference TRBV25-1 and TRBJ2-1): EADIYQTPRYLVIGTGKKITLECSQTMGHDKMYWYQQDPGMELHLIHYSYGVNSTEKGDLSSESTVSRIRTEHFPLTLESARPSHTSQYLCASSEIRGGSYNEQFFGPGTRLTVL.

This clonotype occurred many times. The chain recombines TRBV9 with TRBJ1-1, with D unresolved. CDR1 is SGDLS and CDR2 is YYNGEE in the germline V gene. The CDR3 spans 14 residues. V shed 2 bases and J shed 1 base, with 9 bases lying between them. This CDR3 is CASSVSWGNTEAFF. The CDR3 bases are TGTGCCAGCAGCGTTTCGTGGGGGAACACTGAAGCTTTCTTT.

This clonotype was detected many times. This chain joins TRBV29-1 and TRBJ1-2; a possible D gene is TRBD1 (5 bases). V lost 4 bases, J lost 3 bases, and 18 bases lay in between. CDR1 SQVTM and CDR2 ANQGSEA come from the germline V gene. The CDR3 is 15 amino acids. CDR3 nucleotides: TGCAGCGTTGGTGGGGGAGTCGGGTCCGACTATGGCTACACCTTC. The encoded protein is CSVGGGVGSDYGYTF.

This clonotype was counted a few times. A far larger clone differs by one base, so this is likely a read error. The chain employs TRBV9 and TRBJ2-7; D is possibly TRBD2 (5 bases). The V end was cut by 0 bases, the J end by 7 bases, with 17 bases between. Germline V CDR1 and CDR2: SGDLS, YYNGEE. CDR3 size: 15 residues. The CDR3 region has the DNA TGTGCCAGCAGCGTAGAGGCTAGCTCCGGCAATGAGCAGTACTTC. This sequence encodes CASSVEASSGNEQYF. The variable domain in full, completed from reference TRBV9 and TRBJ2-7, reads DSGVTQTPKHLITATGQRVTLRCSPRSGDLSVYWYQQSLDQGLQFLIQYYNGEERAKGNILERFSAQQFPDLHSELNLSSLELGDSALYFCASSVEASSGNEQYFGPGTRLTVT.

This clonotype was seen at least ten times. The chain carries TRBV2 and TRBJ2-3; 8 bases fit TRBD2. This CDR3 region has 15 residues. V trimming: 7 bases; J trimming: 2 bases; junction bases outside the gene matches: 8. Per the germline V gene, CDR1 is SNHLY and CDR2 is FYNNEI. DNA for the CDR3: TGTGCCAGCACAGCGGGGGCCCTTATCACAGATACGCAGTATTTT. Protein sequence: CASTAGALITDTQYF.

The sample holds many counts of this clonotype. The CDR3 region is CASSQVTTQETQYF. The CDR3 region has the DNA TGTGCCAGCAGCCAAGTTACCACTCAAGAGACCCAGTACTTC. V gene TRBV14 combines with J gene TRBJ2-5, with no clear D. Looked up from germline, CDR1 is SGHDN and CDR2 is FVKESK. V lost 1 base and J 2 bases, leaving 8 bases between the germline ends. This CDR3 has 14 amino acids.

Many counts were recorded for this clonotype. CDR3 loop: CASSRQAHTGELFF. CDR3 nucleotides: TGTGCCAGTAGTCGTCAGGCGCACACCGGGGAGCTGTTTTTT. The gene calls are TRBV19 and TRBJ2-2, with D uncertain. Trimming took off 5 bases at V and 3 bases at J, with 10 bases between the two ends. Germline CDR1 and CDR2: LNHDA and SQIVND (reference sequence). The CDR3 extends over 14 amino acids.

This clonotype occurred many times. The chain combines TRBV28 with TRBJ1-2, with D maybe TRBD1 (6 bases). In germline, CDR1 is MDHEN, CDR2 SYDVKM. The CDR3 runs 11 residues. Trimming cost V 6 bases and J 8 bases, with 10 bases left between them. The CDR3 protein is CASSGGLGYTF. The CDR3 DNA reads TGTGCCAGCAGCGGGGGCTTGGGCTACACCTTC.

This clonotype appeared many times. V is TRBV5-1 and J is TRBJ2-5; the D call may be TRBD1 or TRBD2 (5 bases each). The CDR3 has 15 residues. The germline V gene encodes CDR1 SGHRS and CDR2 YFSETQ. Trimming cost V 2 bases and J 0 bases, with 11 bases left between them. The CDR3 DNA reads TGCGCCAGCAGCTTTCTCCGGGACGACCAAGAGACCCAGTACTTC. Translation: CASSFLRDDQETQYF. Drawing the rest from reference TRBV5-1 and TRBJ2-5, the complete variable domain is KAGVTQTPRYLIKTRGQQVTLSCSPISGHRSVSWYQQTPGQGLQFLFEYFSETQRNKGNFPGRFSGRQFSNSRSEMNVSTLELGDSALYLCASSFLRDDQETQYFGPGTRLLVL.

This clonotype is medium-sized in the sample. The V gene is TRBV15, the J gene TRBJ1-6; tentatively, D is TRBD1 (5 bases). CDR3 length: 14 amino acids. In germline, CDR1 is LNHNV, CDR2 YYDKDF (reference sequence). The V end was cut by 2 bases, the J end by 10 bases, with 12 bases between. The CDR3 is CATSRSREGSPLHF. The CDR3 DNA follows: TGTGCCACCAGCAGATCCAGGGAAGGATCACCCCTCCACTTT.

This clonotype came up many times. The genes are TRBV19 and TRBJ1-5; weak D call: TRBD1 (6 bases). This CDR3 spans 14 amino acids. V lost 1 base, J lost 7 bases, and 11 bases lay in between. Germline lookup yields CDR1 LNHDA and CDR2 SQIVND (reference sequence). The DNA for the CDR3 is TGTGCCAGTAGTATAGTGGCAGGGGAGCAGCCCCAGCATTTT. Protein sequence: CASSIVAGEQPQHF. The entire variable domain, with the rest obtained from reference TRBV19 and TRBJ1-5, is as follows: DGGITQSPKYLFRKEGQNVTLSCEQNLNHDAMYWYRQDPGQGLRLIYYSQIVNDFQKGDIAEGYSVSREKKESFPLTVTSAQKNPTAFYLCASSIVAGEQPQHFGDGTRLSIL.

CDR3 region: CASGRATYNEQFF. DNA of the CDR3: TGTGCCAGCGGGAGGGCGACTTACAATGAGCAGTTCTTC. The chain uses TRBV6-2 or TRBV6-3 and TRBJ2-1, with TRBD2 identical over 7 bases. This CDR3 contains 13 residues. With V trimmed by 8 bases and J by 4 bases, 5 bases remained unmatched. Germline CDR1 reads MNHEY; CDR2 reads SVGEGT.